This entry lists 9 T cell receptor beta chains sequenced from one sample in a study of cytomegalovirus exposure and HLA in healthy donors. A multiplex PCR was run with 60 Vbeta primers and 13 Jbeta primers. The method was immunoSEQ multiplex PCR; TCRdb's version includes in-frame clones alone and lacks a portion of them. This sample carries 78,000 or so clones, 65% to 85% of them seen once, and the ten largest clones take 2% to 2.5%. Sample: PBMCs. The receptors were sampled from a woman aged 50 to 60 in good health and CMV-seronegative.

The chain carries TRBV6-1 and TRBJ2-2; 8 bases align to TRBD2. The CDR3 spans 15 residues. Trimming cost V 2 bases and J 5 bases; bases outside gene matches: 4. CDR1 and CDR2 (germline): MNHNS, SASEGT. The CDR3 spells CASSESGSRTGELFF. The CDR3 nucleotides read TGTGCCAGCAGTGAAAGCGGGAGTAGAACCGGGGAGCTGTTTTTT.

The rearrangement uses TRBV11-2 and TRBJ1-1; D gene ambiguous. This CDR3 region has 13 residues. V was pared by 2 bases and J by 6 bases, with 10 bases between. Germline V lookup: CDR1 SGHAT, CDR2 FQNNGV. The CDR3, as DNA: TGTGCCAGCAGCTTAAGTGGGAGCCCTGAAGCTTTCTTT. Its translation is CASSLSGSPEAFF.

The gene calls are TRBV9 and TRBJ2-2; TRBD1 might be the D (6 bases). The CDR3 extends over 14 amino acids. Trimming removed 1 base at V and 6 bases at J, with 10 bases between. Germline V gives CDR1 SGDLS, CDR2 YYNGEE. Here the CDR3 reads CASSVQPGAGELFF. CDR3 DNA: TGTGCCAGCAGCGTACAACCAGGGGCCGGGGAGCTGTTTTTT.

The CDR3 bases are TGTGCCAGCTCTTGGGAAGCGGTCCGCTCCTACAATGAGCAGTTCTTC. Translating gives CASSWEAVRSYNEQFF. The chain recombines TRBV18 with TRBJ2-1, with D possibly matching TRBD2 (5 bases). The CDR3 has 16 residues. Germline V lookup: CDR1 KGHSH, CDR2 LQKENI. V was cut by 6 bases and J by 0 bases, with 15 bases left in between.

V is TRBV7-9 and J is TRBJ2-1; TRBD1 matches 8 bases. The CDR3 covers 14 residues. Germline V gene sequence: CDR1 SEHNR, CDR2 FQNEAQ (reference sequence). Trimming removed 3 bases from V and 9 bases from J; junction bases left unmatched: 7. This CDR3 reads CASSFRDRKGEQFF. The DNA for the CDR3 is TGTGCCAGCAGCTTCCGGGACAGGAAAGGTGAGCAGTTCTTC.

The chain couples TRBV6-5 to TRBJ1-1; TRBD1 aligns across 9 bases. V lost 6 bases and J lost 1; bases outside the gene matches: 6. CDR1 MNHEY and CDR2 SVGAGI come from the germline V gene. The CDR3 contains 15 residues. CDR3 sequence (DNA): TGTGCCAGCAGATTTGGACAGGGGAAGAACACTGAAGCTTTCTTT. This translates into CASRFGQGKNTEAFF.

The V call is TRBV28, the J call TRBJ2-3; no definite D call. V shed 6 bases and J shed 0 bases, with 13 bases lying between them. The CDR3 runs 15 residues. The V gene's germline CDR1 is MDHEN and CDR2 SYDVKM. CDR3 residues: CASSSPRPSTDTQYF. In DNA form, the CDR3 reads TGTGCCAGCAGCTCCCCCAGGCCCAGCACAGATACGCAGTATTTT. Full variable domain (missing parts from reference TRBV28 and TRBJ2-3): DVKVTQSSRYLVKRTGEKVFLECVQDMDHENMFWYRQDPGLGLRLIYFSYDVKMKEKGDIPEGYSVSREKKERFSLILESASTNQTSMYLCASSSPRPSTDTQYFGPGTRLTVL.

This chain joins TRBV2 and TRBJ2-1; D perhaps matches TRBD2 (8 bases). Deletions cut 8 bases from V and 9 bases from J, with 20 bases between. The V gene's germline CDR1 is SNHLY and CDR2 FYNNEI. CDR3 length: 14 amino acids. CDR3 coding DNA: TGTGCCAGCCACGGGAGGGACAGCTATAGTGAGCAGTTCTTC. Translating gives CASHGRDSYSEQFF.

The chain combines TRBV2 with TRBJ2-3; 7 bases align to TRBD2. The V gene's germline CDR1 is SNHLY and CDR2 FYNNEI. CDR3 length: 16 amino acids. Germline trimming cut 6 bases from V and 5 bases from J; bases unmatched to any gene: 14. The CDR3 region is CASRETTGGWGDTQYF. The CDR3 nucleotides are TGTGCCAGCAGGGAAACAACGGGAGGTTGGGGAGATACGCAGTATTTT.